The rows below give T cell receptor beta chains drawn from one sample of a study of blood T cell repertoires in COVID-19. The data were produced by immunoSEQ multiplex PCR, yet TCRdb's version contains in-frame clones alone and is incomplete. Here the sample spans 150,000 to 200,000 clones, more than 75% being singletons. Input material: peripheral blood. All receptors derive from a man between 65 and 79 years old with acute or convalescent COVID-19. The CDR3 runs from the conserved cysteine through the conserved F or W. D genes are given only for firm matches. Clone size, where shown, is once, few, many, or a class for clones that have expanded.

v_gene	d_gene	abundance	j_gene	CDR3aa	CDR3nt
TRBV6-1	-	-	TRBJ1-1	CASSEVSWGSRSTEAFF	TGTGCCAGCAGTGAGGTCTCATGGGGCAGTAGGAGCACTGAAGCTTTCTTT
TRBV6-5	TRBD1	-	TRBJ1-2	CASRRTGGAGYTF	TGTGCCAGCCGTCGGACAGGGGGCGCTGGCTACACCTTC
TRBV6-5	-	-	TRBJ1-5	CASRISGSQPQHF	TGTGCCAGCAGAATTTCAGGGTCGCAGCCCCAGCATTTT
TRBV5-8	TRBD2	-	TRBJ2-1	CASSLAMASGGVNEQFF	TGTGCCAGCAGCTTGGCCATGGCTAGCGGGGGGGTCAATGAGCAGTTCTTC
TRBV28	-	-	TRBJ1-4	CASNEKQGGGEKLFF	TGTGCCAGCAACGAAAAACAAGGGGGGGGAGAAAAACTGTTTTTT
TRBV7-2	TRBD2	-	TRBJ2-7	CASSLRASGGEYPYEQYF	TGTGCCAGCAGCTTGAGGGCTAGCGGGGGTGAATACCCCTACGAGCAGTACTTC
TRBV5-1	-	-	TRBJ2-1	CASQPRDGEQFF	TGCGCCAGCCAGCCGCGGGATGGGGAGCAGTTCTTC
TRBV28	TRBD1	-	TRBJ2-5	CASSLGGTGGETQYF	TGTGCCAGCAGTTTGGGCGGGACAGGGGGTGAGACCCAGTACTTC
TRBV9	-	-	TRBJ1-1	CASSLTGGGGEAFF	TGTGCCAGCAGCCTCACCGGTGGGGGCGGGGAAGCTTTCTTT
TRBV28	TRBD1	-	TRBJ2-1	CASSLSLRGGGQGDNEQFF	TGTGCCAGCAGTTTAAGTCTTCGTGGTGGGGGACAGGGGGACAATGAGCAGTTCTTC
TRBV19	-	-	TRBJ2-3	CASTRRGTDTQYF	TGTGCCAGTACCCGGAGGGGCACAGATACGCAGTATTTT
TRBV18	TRBD1	-	TRBJ1-2	CASSPTRTGGFYYGYTF	TGTGCCAGCTCACCTACCCGGACAGGGGGTTTTTACTATGGCTACACCTTC
TRBV20-1	TRBD2	-	TRBJ2-5	CSASVAGDWETQYF	TGCAGTGCTAGTGTCGCGGGAGATTGGGAGACCCAGTACTTC
TRBV30	TRBD1	-	TRBJ1-6	CAWNLQGQDSPLHF	TGTGCCTGGAACCTACAGGGGCAGGATTCACCCCTCCACTTT
TRBV9	TRBD2	-	TRBJ2-5	CASSVESSGGTQYF	TGTGCCAGCAGCGTGGAAAGTAGCGGGGGGACCCAGTACTTC
TRBV24-1	-	-	TRBJ1-5	CATSDLQRHRFHLNQPQHF	TGTGCCACCAGTGATTTGCAAAGACACCGTTTCCACCTTAATCAGCCCCAGCATTTT
TRBV10-3	-	-	TRBJ2-2	CAISESTRGGTGELFF	TGTGCCATCAGTGAGTCGACCAGGGGAGGGACCGGGGAGCTGTTTTTT
TRBV5-5	TRBD2	-	TRBJ2-5	CASSLTGGETQYF	TGTGCCAGCAGCTTAACGGGGGGAGAGACCCAGTACTTC
TRBV9	-	-	TRBJ2-7	CASSVGPSAAYEQYF	TGTGCCAGCAGCGTAGGGCCTAGCGCGGCCTACGAGCAGTACTTC
TRBV6-1	TRBD1	-	TRBJ2-5	CASSELGTGKTQYF	TGTGCCAGCAGTGAACTAGGGACAGGGAAGACCCAGTACTTC
TRBV27	-	-	TRBJ2-2	CASSLWAGIATGELFF	TGTGCCAGCAGTTTATGGGCCGGGATAGCTACCGGGGAGCTGTTTTTT
TRBV18	TRBD2	-	TRBJ2-1	CASSGGTSSYNEQFF	TGTGCCAGCTCCGGGGGGACTAGCTCCTACAATGAGCAGTTCTTC
TRBV5-6	-	-	TRBJ1-1	CASSLGRGRISEAFF	TGTGCCAGCAGCTTGGGCAGGGGTCGGATCTCCGAAGCTTTCTTT
TRBV6-1	-	-	TRBJ2-3	CASSEGEADTQYF	TGTGCCAGCAGTGAAGGGGAGGCAGATACGCAGTATTTT
TRBV2	TRBD2	once	TRBJ2-3	CASSGTSGRTDTQYF	TGTGCCAGCAGTGGTACTAGCGGGAGGACAGATACGCAGTATTTT
TRBV5-4	-	-	TRBJ1-4	CASSLRGGEKLFF	TGTGCCAGCAGCTTGCGTGGGGGGGAAAAACTGTTTTTT
TRBV5-1	TRBD2	-	TRBJ2-1	CASSLGTSGTNEQFF	TGCGCCAGCAGCTTGGGGACTAGCGGGACCAATGAGCAGTTCTTC
TRBV5-1	-	-	TRBJ1-2	CASSLVSGSGGYTF	TGCGCCAGCAGCTTGGTTTCGGGGTCTGGGGGCTACACCTTC
TRBV5-1	TRBD1	-	TRBJ2-2	CASSSRWTGDTGELFF	TGCGCCAGCAGCTCCCGATGGACAGGAGACACCGGGGAGCTGTTTTTT
TRBV9	-	-	TRBJ2-3	CASSYTMEDTQYF	TGTGCCAGCAGCTATACCATGGAGGATACGCAGTATTTT
TRBV29-1	TRBD1	-	TRBJ2-1	CSVGARTGGFNEQFF	TGCAGCGTTGGGGCAAGGACAGGGGGGTTCAATGAGCAGTTCTTC
TRBV2	-	-	TRBJ2-3	CASSEARDTQYF	TGTGCCAGCAGTGAAGCACGGGATACGCAGTATTTT
TRBV5-6	-	-	TRBJ1-3	CASSLVGAGSGNTIYF	TGTGCCAGCAGCTTGGTTGGGGCAGGGTCTGGAAACACCATATATTTT
TRBV15	TRBD2	-	TRBJ2-5	CATSRDGPSGGKETQYF	TGTGCCACCAGCAGAGATGGGCCTAGCGGGGGGAAAGAGACCCAGTACTTC
TRBV7-2	TRBD1	-	TRBJ1-2	CASSLVGQGAFRGYTF	TGTGCCAGCAGCTTAGTAGGACAGGGGGCCTTCCGGGGCTACACCTTC
TRBV2	TRBD1	-	TRBJ2-5	CASSPGTEKPYF	TGTGCCAGCAGTCCCGGGACAGAAAAACCGTACTTC
TRBV5-1	TRBD1	-	TRBJ2-1	CASSLGQGSLDEQFF	TGCGCCAGCAGCTTGGGACAGGGGTCCCTCGATGAGCAGTTCTTC
TRBV30	TRBD2	-	TRBJ2-7	CACNLNSGSSYEQYF	TGTGCCTGTAACCTCAATAGCGGGAGCTCCTACGAGCAGTACTTC
TRBV2	TRBD1	-	TRBJ2-1	CASSDPTGSYNEQFF	TGTGCCAGCAGTGACCCGACAGGGTCATACAATGAGCAGTTCTTC
TRBV3-1/TRBV3-2	-	-	TRBJ1-4	CASSRTEDEKLFF	TGTGCCAGCAGCCGGACGGAGGATGAAAAACTGTTTTTT
TRBV6-5	-	-	TRBJ2-1	CASRTASNEQFF	TGTGCCAGCAGGACAGCTAGCAATGAGCAGTTCTTC
TRBV7-9	-	-	TRBJ1-6	CASSLEGDSPLHF	TGTGCCAGCAGCTTGGAGGGAGATTCACCCCTCCACTTT
TRBV20-1	-	-	TRBJ2-2	CSTGGELFF	TGCAGTACCGGGGGGGAGCTGTTTTTT
TRBV6-5	TRBD1	-	TRBJ1-5	CASRQGQRNQPQHF	TGTGCCAGCAGACAGGGACAGCGAAATCAGCCCCAGCATTTT
TRBV21-1	-	-	TRBJ1-5	CASSSREGADRGKKPQHF	TGTGCCAGCAGCTCAAGGGAGGGGGCCGACAGGGGTAAGAAGCCCCAGCATTTT
TRBV24-1	TRBD2	-	TRBJ2-3	CATSDPAGAGDTQYF	TGTGCCACCAGTGATCCAGCGGGAGCTGGGGATACGCAGTATTTT
TRBV5-6	TRBD1	few	TRBJ2-7	CASSAPGTGELEQYF	TGTGCCAGCAGCGCACCTGGGACAGGGGAGCTGGAGCAGTACTTC